This T cell receptor beta chain stems from a study of STAT3 mutations in large granular lymphocyte leukemia. Regarding the study as a whole: Every T-cell large granular lymphocyte leukemia patient had at least one immunodominant TCR beta clonotype.

Notes on this clone: Its antigen is not identified.

Profiled with immunoSEQ multiplex PCR; TCRdb holds only in-frame clones, not every one. The sample records approximately 3,000 clones, 88% being singletons. The CDR3 runs to 13 residues. CDR1 and CDR2 (germline): MGHDK, SYGVNS. V was clipped by 6 bases and J by 2 bases, with 10 bases between them. The clonotype comes from a man aged 35 to 55 with T-cell large granular lymphocyte leukemia. Some clones in this sample may be carry-over from other donors' samples. The source material was peripheral blood mononuclear cells. This chain connects TRBV25-1 to TRBJ1-1; D gene unclear. CDR3 nucleotide sequence: TGTGCCAGCAGCGGAGACACAAACACTGAAGCTTTCTTT. Its translation is CASSGDTNTEAFF.